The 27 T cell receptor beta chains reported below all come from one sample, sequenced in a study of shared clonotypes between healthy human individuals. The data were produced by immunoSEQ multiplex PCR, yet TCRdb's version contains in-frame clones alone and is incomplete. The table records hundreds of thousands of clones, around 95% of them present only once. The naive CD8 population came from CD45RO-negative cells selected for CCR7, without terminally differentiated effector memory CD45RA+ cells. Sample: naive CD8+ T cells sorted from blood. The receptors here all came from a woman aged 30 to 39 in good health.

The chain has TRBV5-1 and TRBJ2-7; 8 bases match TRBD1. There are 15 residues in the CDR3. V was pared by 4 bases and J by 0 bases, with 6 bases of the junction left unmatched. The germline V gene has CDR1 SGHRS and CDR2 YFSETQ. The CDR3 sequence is CASSPRTGPSYEQYF. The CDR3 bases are TGCGCCAGCAGCCCTAGGACAGGGCCCTCCTACGAGCAGTACTTC. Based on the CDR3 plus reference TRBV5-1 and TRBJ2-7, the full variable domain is KAGVTQTPRYLIKTRGQQVTLSCSPISGHRSVSWYQQTPGQGLQFLFEYFSETQRNKGNFPGRFSGRQFSNSRSEMNVSTLELGDSALYLCASSPRTGPSYEQYFGPGTRLTVT.

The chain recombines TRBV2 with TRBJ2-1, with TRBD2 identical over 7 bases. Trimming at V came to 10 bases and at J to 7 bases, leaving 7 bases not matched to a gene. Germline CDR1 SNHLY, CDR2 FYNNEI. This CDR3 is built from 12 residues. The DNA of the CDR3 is TGTGCCACCGGTGGCGGGAGTAATGAGCAGTTCTTC. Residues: CATGGGSNEQFF.

CDR3 protein: CASSLRGANTGELFF. The CDR3 DNA is TGTGCCAGCAGTTTAAGGGGGGCAAACACCGGGGAGCTGTTTTTT. The chain uses TRBV28 and TRBJ2-2; D is tentatively TRBD1 or TRBD2 (6 bases each). The V gene lost 2 bases and the J gene lost 2 bases, with 9 bases spanning the gap. CDR1 is MDHEN and CDR2 is SYDVKM in the germline V gene. The CDR3 is 15 amino acids.

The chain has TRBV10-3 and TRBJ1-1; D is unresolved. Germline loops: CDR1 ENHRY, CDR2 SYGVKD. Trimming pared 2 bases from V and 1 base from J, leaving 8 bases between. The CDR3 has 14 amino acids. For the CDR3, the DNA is TGTGCCATCAGTGAGGTCAGCCGGAACACTGAAGCTTTCTTT. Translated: CAISEVSRNTEAFF.

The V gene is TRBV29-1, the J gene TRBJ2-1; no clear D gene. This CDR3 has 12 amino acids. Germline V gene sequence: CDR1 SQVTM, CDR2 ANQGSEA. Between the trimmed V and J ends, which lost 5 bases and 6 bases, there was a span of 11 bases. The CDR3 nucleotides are TGCAGCGTTTACCACATTAGCAATGAGCAGTTCTTC. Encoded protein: CSVYHISNEQFF.

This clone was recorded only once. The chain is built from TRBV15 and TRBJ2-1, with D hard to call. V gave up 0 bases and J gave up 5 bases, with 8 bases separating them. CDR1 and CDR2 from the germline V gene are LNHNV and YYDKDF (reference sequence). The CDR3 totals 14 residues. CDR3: CATSREIYNNEQFF. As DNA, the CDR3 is TGTGCCACCAGCAGAGAAATATACAACAATGAGCAGTTCTTC.

CDR3 sequence: CASSLFAGGPNNEQFF. As DNA, the CDR3 is TGTGCCAGCAGTTTATTCGCGGGAGGGCCCAACAATGAGCAGTTCTTC. The chain combines TRBV27 with TRBJ2-1; 9 bases line up with TRBD2. Germline values: CDR1 MNHEY, CDR2 SMNVEV (reference sequence). V dropped 1 base and J dropped 5; count of bases not matched to a gene: 6. The CDR3 consists of 16 residues.

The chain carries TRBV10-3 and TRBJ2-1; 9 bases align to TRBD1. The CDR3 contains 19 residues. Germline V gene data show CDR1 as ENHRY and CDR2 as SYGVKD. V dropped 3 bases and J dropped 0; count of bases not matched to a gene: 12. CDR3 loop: CAISDGDRENYASYNEQFF. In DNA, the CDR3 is TGTGCCATCAGTGATGGGGACAGGGAGAATTATGCCTCCTACAATGAGCAGTTCTTC.

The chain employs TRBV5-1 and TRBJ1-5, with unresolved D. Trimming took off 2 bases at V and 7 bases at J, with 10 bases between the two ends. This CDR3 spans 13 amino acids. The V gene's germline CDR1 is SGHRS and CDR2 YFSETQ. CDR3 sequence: CASSLGVGQPQHF. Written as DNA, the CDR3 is TGCGCCAGCAGCTTAGGTGTCGGGCAGCCCCAGCATTTT. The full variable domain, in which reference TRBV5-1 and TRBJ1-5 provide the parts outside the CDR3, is KAGVTQTPRYLIKTRGQQVTLSCSPISGHRSVSWYQQTPGQGLQFLFEYFSETQRNKGNFPGRFSGRQFSNSRSEMNVSTLELGDSALYLCASSLGVGQPQHFGDGTRLSIL.

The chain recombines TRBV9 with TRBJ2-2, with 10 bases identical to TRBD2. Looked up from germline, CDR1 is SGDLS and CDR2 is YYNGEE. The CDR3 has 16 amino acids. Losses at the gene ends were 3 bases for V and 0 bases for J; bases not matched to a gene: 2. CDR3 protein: CASSGTSGANTGELFF. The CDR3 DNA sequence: TGTGCCAGCAGCGGAACTAGCGGGGCGAACACCGGGGAGCTGTTTTTT.

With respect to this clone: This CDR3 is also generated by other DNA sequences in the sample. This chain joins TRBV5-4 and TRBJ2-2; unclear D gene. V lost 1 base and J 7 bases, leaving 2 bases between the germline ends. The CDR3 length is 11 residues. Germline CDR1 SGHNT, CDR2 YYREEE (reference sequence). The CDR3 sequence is CASSLSGELFF. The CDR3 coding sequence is TGTGCCAGCAGCTTGAGCGGGGAGCTGTTTTTT.

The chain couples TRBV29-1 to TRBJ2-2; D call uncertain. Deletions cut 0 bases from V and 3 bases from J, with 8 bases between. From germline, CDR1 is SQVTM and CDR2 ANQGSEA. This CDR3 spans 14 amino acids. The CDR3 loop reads CSVEDRVYTGELFF. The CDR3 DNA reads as TGCAGCGTTGAAGATCGGGTGTACACCGGGGAGCTGTTTTTT.

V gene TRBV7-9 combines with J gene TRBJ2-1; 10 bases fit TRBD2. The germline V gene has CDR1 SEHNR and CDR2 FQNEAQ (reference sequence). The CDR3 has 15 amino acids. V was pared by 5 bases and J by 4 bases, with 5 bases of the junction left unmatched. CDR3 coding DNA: TGTGCCAGCAGCGGCGGAGCGGGAGGGTACAATGAGCAGTTCTTC. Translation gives CASSGGAGGYNEQFF.

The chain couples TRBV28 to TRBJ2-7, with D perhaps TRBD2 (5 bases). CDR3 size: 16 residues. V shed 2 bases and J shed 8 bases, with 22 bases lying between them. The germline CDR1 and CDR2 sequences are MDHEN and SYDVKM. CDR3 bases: TGTGCCAGCAGTTTAGGGGAGACTGGGCTTTCGTTAAAGCAGTACTTC. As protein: CASSLGETGLSLKQYF.

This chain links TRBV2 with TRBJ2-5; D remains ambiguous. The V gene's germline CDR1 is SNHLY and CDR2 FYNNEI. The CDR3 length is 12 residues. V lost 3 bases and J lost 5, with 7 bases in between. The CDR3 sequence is CASSDRRETQYF. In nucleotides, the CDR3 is TGTGCCAGCAGTGATAGGCGTGAGACCCAGTACTTC. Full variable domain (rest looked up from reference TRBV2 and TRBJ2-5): EPEVTQTPSHQVTQMGQEVILRCVPISNHLYFYWYRQILGQKVEFLVSFYNNEISEKSEIFDDQFSVERPDGSNFTLKIRSTKLEDSAMYFCASSDRRETQYFGPGTRLLVL.

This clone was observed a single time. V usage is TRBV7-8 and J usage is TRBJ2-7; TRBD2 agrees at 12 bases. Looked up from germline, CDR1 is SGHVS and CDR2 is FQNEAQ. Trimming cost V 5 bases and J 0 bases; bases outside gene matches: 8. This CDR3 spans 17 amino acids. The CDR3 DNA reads TGTGCCAGCAGCCTCGGACTAGCGGGAAGCCTCTCCTACGAGCAGTACTTC. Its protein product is CASSLGLAGSLSYEQYF.

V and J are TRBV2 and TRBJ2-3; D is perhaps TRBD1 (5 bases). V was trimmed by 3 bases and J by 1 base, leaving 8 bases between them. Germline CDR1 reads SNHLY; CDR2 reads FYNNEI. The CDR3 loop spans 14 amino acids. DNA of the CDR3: TGTGCCAGCAGTGATGAAGGGGGCACAGATACGCAGTATTTT. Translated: CASSDEGGTDTQYF.

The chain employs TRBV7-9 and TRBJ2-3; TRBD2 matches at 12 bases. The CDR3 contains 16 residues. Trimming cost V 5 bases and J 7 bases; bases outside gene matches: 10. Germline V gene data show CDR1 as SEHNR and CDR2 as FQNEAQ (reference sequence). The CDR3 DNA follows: TGTGCCAGCAGCCAAATTAATGGACTAGCGGGAAATACGCAGTATTTT. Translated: CASSQINGLAGNTQYF.

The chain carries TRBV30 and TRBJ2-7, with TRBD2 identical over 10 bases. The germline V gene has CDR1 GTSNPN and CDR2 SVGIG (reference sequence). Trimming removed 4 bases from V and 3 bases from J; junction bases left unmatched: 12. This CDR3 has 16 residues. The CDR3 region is CAWTYPVAGGVYEQYF. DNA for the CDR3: TGTGCCTGGACCTACCCGGTAGCGGGAGGAGTCTACGAGCAGTACTTC.

CDR3 region: CASSWLAGNNEQFF. Written as DNA, the CDR3 is TGCGCCAGCAGCTGGCTAGCGGGAAACAATGAGCAGTTCTTC. The chain recombines TRBV5-1 with TRBJ2-1, with 9 bases aligning to TRBD2. The germline V gene encodes CDR1 SGHRS and CDR2 YFSETQ. With 3 bases clipped from V and 5 bases from J, the junction kept 3 bases outside the gene matches. The CDR3 covers 14 residues.

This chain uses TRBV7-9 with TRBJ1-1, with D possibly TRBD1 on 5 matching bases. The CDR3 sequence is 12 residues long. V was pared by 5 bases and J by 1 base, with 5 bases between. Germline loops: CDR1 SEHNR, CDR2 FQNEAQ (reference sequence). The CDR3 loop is CASSGGNTEAFF. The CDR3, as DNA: TGTGCCAGCAGCGGGGGGAACACTGAAGCTTTCTTT.

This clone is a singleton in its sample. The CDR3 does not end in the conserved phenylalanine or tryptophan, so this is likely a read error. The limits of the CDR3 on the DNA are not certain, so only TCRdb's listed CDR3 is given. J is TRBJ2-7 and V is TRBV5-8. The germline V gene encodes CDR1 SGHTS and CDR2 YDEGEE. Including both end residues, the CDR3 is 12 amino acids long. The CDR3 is CASSWESRSTRY.

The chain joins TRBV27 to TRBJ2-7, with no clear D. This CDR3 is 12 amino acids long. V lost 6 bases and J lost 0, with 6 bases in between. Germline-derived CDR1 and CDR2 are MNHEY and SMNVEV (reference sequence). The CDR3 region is CASRSSSYEQYF. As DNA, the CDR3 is TGTGCCAGCAGAAGTAGCTCCTACGAGCAGTACTTC.

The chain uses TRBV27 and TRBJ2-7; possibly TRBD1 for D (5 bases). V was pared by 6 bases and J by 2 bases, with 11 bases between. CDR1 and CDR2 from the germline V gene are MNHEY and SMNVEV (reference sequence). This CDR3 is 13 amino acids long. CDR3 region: CASSLDRAYEQYF. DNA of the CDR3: TGTGCCAGCAGCCTAGACAGAGCCTACGAGCAGTACTTC.

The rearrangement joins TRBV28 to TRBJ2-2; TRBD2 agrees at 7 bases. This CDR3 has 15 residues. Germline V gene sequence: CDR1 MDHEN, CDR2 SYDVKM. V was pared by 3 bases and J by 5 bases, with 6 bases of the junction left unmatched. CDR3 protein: CASSLGGLPTGELFF. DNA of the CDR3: TGTGCCAGCAGTTTGGGGGGACTACCGACCGGGGAGCTGTTTTTT.

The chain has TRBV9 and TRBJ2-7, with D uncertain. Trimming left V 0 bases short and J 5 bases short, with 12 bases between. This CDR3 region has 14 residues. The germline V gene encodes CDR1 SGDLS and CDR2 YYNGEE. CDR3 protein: CASSVALPPNEQYF. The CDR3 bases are TGTGCCAGCAGCGTAGCACTACCCCCAAACGAGCAGTACTTC.

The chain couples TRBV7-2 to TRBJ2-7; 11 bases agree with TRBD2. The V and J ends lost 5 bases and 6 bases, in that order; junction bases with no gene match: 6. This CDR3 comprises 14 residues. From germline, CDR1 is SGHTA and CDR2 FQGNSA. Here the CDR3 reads CASSPGLAGGEQYF. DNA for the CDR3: TGTGCCAGCAGCCCCGGACTAGCGGGTGGCGAGCAGTACTTC.